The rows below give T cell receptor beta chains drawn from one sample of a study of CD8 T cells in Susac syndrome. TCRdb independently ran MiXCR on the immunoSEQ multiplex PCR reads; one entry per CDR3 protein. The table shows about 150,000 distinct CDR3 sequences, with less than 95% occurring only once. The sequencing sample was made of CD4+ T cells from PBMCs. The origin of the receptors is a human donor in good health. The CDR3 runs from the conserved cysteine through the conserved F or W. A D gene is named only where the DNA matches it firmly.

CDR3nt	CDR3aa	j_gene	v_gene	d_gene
TGCGCCAGCAGCTTTGACAGGCAAGAGACCCAGTACTTC	CASSFDRQETQYF	TRBJ2-5	TRBV5-1	-
TGTGCCAGCAGTTCACGACACCCGGGGGCCAACGTCCTGACTTTC	CASSSRHPGANVLTF	TRBJ2-6	TRBV28	-
TGTGCCAGCAGTTTTCTAGCGGGACCCAGCACAGATACGCAGTATTTT	CASSFLAGPSTDTQYF	TRBJ2-3	TRBV27	TRBD2
TGTGCCAGCAGCCGGCTAGTGGGCAGCCAAGAGACCCAGTACTTC	CASSRLVGSQETQYF	TRBJ2-5	TRBV9	-
TGTGCCAGCACCCCACCATTAGCGGGAGGCATCTCCTACAATGAGCAGTTCTTC	CASTPPLAGGISYNEQFF	TRBJ2-1	TRBV6-2/TRBV6-3	TRBD2
TGTGCCAGCAGCGAGTGGGCATCACCTGGACAGATCGGGACCTTC	CASSEWASPGQIGTF	TRBJ1-2	TRBV27	-
TGTGCCCAACTAGGGGCGGGAAATGAAAAACTGTTTTTT	CAQLGAGNEKLFF	TRBJ1-4	TRBV30	-
TGTGCCAGCAGTATACAGGGAAGTGAAAAACTGTTTTTT	CASSIQGSEKLFF	TRBJ1-4	TRBV6-5	-
TGCGCCTCTAGCGGGATGGCGACCCTTTACAATGAGCAGTTCTTC	CASSGMATLYNEQFF	TRBJ2-1	TRBV5-1	TRBD2
TGTGCCAGCAGCTTAGCTAGCGGGAGACCAGATACGCAGTATTTT	CASSLASGRPDTQYF	TRBJ2-3	TRBV7-9	TRBD2
TGCAGTGCTCGGCCGGGACTAGCGGGGTACAATGAGCAGTTCTTC	CSARPGLAGYNEQFF	TRBJ2-1	TRBV20-1	TRBD2